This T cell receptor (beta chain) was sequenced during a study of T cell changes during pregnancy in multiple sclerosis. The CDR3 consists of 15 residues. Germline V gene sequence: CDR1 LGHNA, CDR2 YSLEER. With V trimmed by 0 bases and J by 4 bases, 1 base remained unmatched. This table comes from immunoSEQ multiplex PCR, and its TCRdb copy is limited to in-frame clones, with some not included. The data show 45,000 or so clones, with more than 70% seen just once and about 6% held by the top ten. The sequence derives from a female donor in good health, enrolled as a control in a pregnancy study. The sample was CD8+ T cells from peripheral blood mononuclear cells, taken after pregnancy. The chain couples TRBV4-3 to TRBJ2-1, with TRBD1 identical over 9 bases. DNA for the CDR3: TGCGCCAGCAGCCAAGAGGGACAGGGATACAATGAGCAGTTCTTC. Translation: CASSQEGQGYNEQFF.